The 17 T cell receptor beta chains listed next were all sequenced from one sample in a study of cytomegalovirus exposure and HLA in healthy donors (dated by TCRdb to the late 2010s). The library was generated by the immunoSEQ multiplex PCR assay. The multiplex PCR relied on a mix of 60 forward primers for TCR Vbeta segments and 13 reverse primers for TCR Jbeta segments. TCRdb re-hosts the immuneACCESS table, in-frame sequences only. Its copies lack some clones; in the studies checked, an unresolved V gene accounts for under half of them, and the cause for the rest is not known. The sample table records around 150,000 clones; approximately 85% of these occur just once. Clones ranked in the top ten supply approximately 0.87% of the sample. The sequenced sample was PBMCs. All receptors derive from a girl aged 2 to 9 in good health and CMV-seropositive.

The J gene is TRBJ2-7, the V gene TRBV7-8; 7 bases fit TRBD2. The CDR3 length is 16 residues. Per germline, CDR1 SGHVS and CDR2 FQNEAQ. V lost 5 bases and J lost 3; bases outside the gene matches: 13. The chain's CDR3 is CASSPFSGTWLYEQYF. Here the CDR3 DNA reads TGTGCCAGCAGCCCGTTCAGCGGGACCTGGCTCTACGAGCAGTACTTC.

The CDR3: CASSAYRGRNTEAFF. In DNA form, the CDR3 reads TGTGCCAGCAGCGCCTACAGGGGGCGGAACACTGAAGCTTTCTTT. The chain has TRBV5-6 and TRBJ1-1, with 9 bases identical to TRBD1. This CDR3 spans 15 amino acids. Unmatched junction bases numbered 5, after V lost 4 bases and J lost 1 base. CDR1 SGHDT and CDR2 YYEEEE come from the germline V gene.

The sample holds a few counts of this clone. V is TRBV18 and J is TRBJ2-1; the D gene is possibly TRBD2 (6 bases). The CDR3 is made up of 14 amino acids. The V and J ends lost 3 bases and 4 bases respectively, with 10 bases between them. Germline-derived CDR1 and CDR2 are KGHSH and LQKENI. CDR3 amino acids: CASSPGTHYNEQFF. CDR3 sequence (DNA): TGTGCCAGCTCACCCGGGACTCATTACAATGAGCAGTTCTTC.

The rearrangement joins TRBV30 to TRBJ1-1; 8 bases match TRBD1. J gave up 2 bases and V 3 bases, and 2 bases lay outside the gene matches. There are 13 residues in the CDR3. Germline values: CDR1 GTSNPN, CDR2 SVGIG (reference sequence). The CDR3 loop is CAWRGTGNTEAFF. The CDR3 nucleotides read TGTGCCTGGAGGGGGACAGGTAACACTGAAGCTTTCTTT.

This clone has only one observation. J is TRBJ1-1 and V is TRBV7-9, with TRBD1 identical over 7 bases. Germline loops: CDR1 SEHNR, CDR2 FQNEAQ (reference sequence). V shed 4 bases, J shed 11 bases, and the junction held 4 bases outside the gene matches. The CDR3 extends over 11 amino acids. The CDR3 protein is CASSSTGHAFF. The CDR3 nucleotides are TGTGCCAGCAGCTCGACAGGGCATGCTTTCTTT.

This chain connects TRBV5-1 to TRBJ1-3; maybe TRBD1 (6 bases). Per the germline V gene, CDR1 is SGHRS and CDR2 is YFSETQ. V dropped 0 bases and J dropped 4 bases, with 11 bases sitting between them. The CDR3 totals 15 residues. As DNA, the CDR3 is TGCGCCAGCAGCTTGGCAGGGGCGCCGGGAAACACCATATATTTT. Translated: CASSLAGAPGNTIYF.

This clone was seen a few times. The CDR3 is CASSLAGQGAGTEAFF. Written as DNA, the CDR3 is TGTGCCAGCAGCTTGGCCGGACAGGGGGCTGGCACTGAAGCTTTCTTT. The rearrangement links TRBV5-5 to TRBJ1-1; 11 positions match TRBD1. The CDR3 consists of 16 residues. Looked up from germline, CDR1 is SGHKS and CDR2 is YYEKEE (reference sequence). With V trimmed by 0 bases and J by 4 bases, 5 bases remained unmatched.

This clone is a singleton in its sample. The CDR3, as DNA: TGCGCCAGCAGCTTGACAGGAACCTCCGCCGAGCAGTACTTC. Residues: CASSLTGTSAEQYF. The V gene is TRBV5-1, the J gene TRBJ2-7, with D possibly matching TRBD1 (5 bases). V shed 1 base and J shed 6 bases, with 14 bases lying between them. The germline V gene has CDR1 SGHRS and CDR2 YFSETQ. CDR3 size: 14 residues.

This sequence joins TRBV28 and TRBJ2-7, with D hard to call. The germline V and J ends were trimmed by 5 bases and 1 base, with 3 bases remaining between them. This CDR3 has 11 amino acids. The germline gives CDR1 MDHEN, CDR2 SYDVKM. The CDR3 nucleotides read TGTGCCAGCAGTACTTCCTACGAGCAGTACTTC. The encoded protein is CASSTSYEQYF.

DNA for the CDR3: TGTGCCAGCTCACCAAGGAGGGAGAGGACTGAAGCTTTCTTT. Residues: CASSPRRERTEAFF. The rearrangement links TRBV18 to TRBJ1-1; D remains unclear. The germline gives CDR1 KGHSH, CDR2 LQKENI. Trimming shortened V by 2 bases and J by 5 bases, and 12 bases separated the two germline ends. The CDR3 totals 14 residues.

V and J are TRBV7-8 and TRBJ2-7; a weak D match, TRBD1 (5 bases). The V end lost 1 base, the J end lost 1 base, and 8 bases lay between the germline ends. Looked up from germline, CDR1 is SGHVS and CDR2 is FQNEAQ. This CDR3 is built from 14 residues. The CDR3 reads CASSLVGQSYEQYF. CDR3 in DNA: TGTGCCAGCAGCTTAGTGGGGCAGTCCTACGAGCAGTACTTC.

V is TRBV28 and J is TRBJ2-7; 10 bases fit TRBD1. CDR3 length: 17 amino acids. After removal of 5 bases from V and 4 bases from J, the junction contained 14 bases not matched to a gene. The germline gives CDR1 MDHEN, CDR2 SYDVKM. In DNA form, the CDR3 reads TGTGCCAGCAGTCCAAGACAGGGGGCCCGGTCGCTTTACGAGCAGTACTTC. This encodes CASSPRQGARSLYEQYF.

The rearrangement joins TRBV4-2 to TRBJ2-1; D is ambiguous. V lost 2 bases and J lost 0, with 11 bases in between. CDR3 size: 16 residues. CDR1 is LGHNA, CDR2 YNFKEQ, per germline. CDR3 coding DNA: TGTGCCAGCAGCCAAAGAGTCCGGAGCTCCTACAATGAGCAGTTCTTC. It is translated as CASSQRVRSSYNEQFF.

The chain links TRBV6-5 to TRBJ2-1; 8 bases map to TRBD1. Germline lookup yields CDR1 MNHEY and CDR2 SVGAGI. V lost 3 bases and J lost 4; bases outside the gene matches: 5. The CDR3 contains 15 residues. The CDR3 nucleotides read TGTGCCAGCAGTTATCGGACAGGGAGATACAATGAGCAGTTCTTC. Residues: CASSYRTGRYNEQFF.

As regards this clone: The junction does not match germline at one end; this may be a read error. The chain combines TRBV7-9 with TRBJ2-3; D call uncertain. Germline V lookup: CDR1 SEHNR, CDR2 FQNEAQ (reference sequence). The CDR3 loop spans 13 amino acids. CDR3 residues: CSSSVQQADTQYF. Written as DNA, the CDR3 is TGTTCCAGCAGCGTTCAGCAGGCAGATACGCAGTATTTT. The full variable domain, completed using reference TRBV7-9 and TRBJ2-3, is DTGVSQNPRHKITKRGQNVTFRCDPISEHNRLYWYRQTLGQGPEFLTYFQNEAQLEKSRLLSDRFSAERPKGSFSTLEIQRTEQGDSAMYLCSSSVQQADTQYFGPGTRLTVL.

V gene TRBV6-4 combines with J gene TRBJ2-2; no clear D gene. The CDR3 loop spans 17 amino acids. CDR1 is MRHNA, CDR2 SNTAGT, per germline. V lost 2 bases and J lost 2, with 15 bases in between. In DNA, the CDR3 is TGTGCCAGCAGTGACCAGGCAGACCCCTTTAACACCGGGGAGCTGTTTTTT. Translated, it gives CASSDQADPFNTGELFF.

The chain recombines TRBV10-3 with TRBJ1-1; D remains unclear. In germline, CDR1 is ENHRY, CDR2 SYGVKD. The V end was cut by 5 bases, the J end by 1 base, with 5 bases between. The CDR3 has 12 residues. The CDR3 protein is CAISSGNTEAFF. The CDR3 DNA reads TGTGCCATCAGTTCCGGGAACACTGAAGCTTTCTTT.